The 18 T cell receptor beta chains below come from one sample, sequenced in a study of CXCR3-negative and CXCR3-positive naive CD8 T cells. Carrying UMI labels, the TRB cDNA libraries were prepared through 5' RACE. TCRdb reanalyzed the 5' RACE reads and collapses them to one entry per CDR3 protein, without DNA. Its table lists tens of thousands of distinct CDR3 sequences. Points from the study as a whole: TRB CDR3 hydrophobicity was greater in CXCR3-positive naive cells than in CXCR3-negative naive cells.

Their cognate antigens are unknown. The sequenced material came from naive CXCR3+ CD8+ T cells from blood. Regarding subset: CD45RO-CCR7+CD27+CD95- naive CD8+ T cells expressing CXCR3 (TNR3+). These receptors were taken from a human donor in good health. Some clones in this sample may be carry-over from other donors' samples.

The V and J genes are TRBV12-3 or TRBV12-4 and TRBJ2-7; TCRdb names TRBD2, which stays unverified in the absence of DNA. The CDR3 covers 14 residues. CDR3 residues: CASSLGLAGGEQYF.

The chain has TRBV28 and TRBJ1-1. CDR1 and CDR2 (germline): MDHEN, SYDVKM. This CDR3 is built from 15 residues. The CDR3 protein is CASNPKWDTNTEAFF.

The chain combines TRBV29-1 with TRBJ2-2; TCRdb proposes TRBD2, but this gene call is untestable without DNA. The CDR3 has 15 residues. Germline assignment: CDR1 SQVTM and CDR2 ANQGSEA. The CDR3 loop reads CSVEGPDVNTGELFF.

V usage is TRBV28 and J usage is TRBJ2-1; TCRdb calls TRBD1, which cannot be checked without DNA. From germline, CDR1 is MDHEN and CDR2 SYDVKM. The CDR3 length is 12 residues. CDR3: CASSPLGTEQFF.

This chain uses TRBV28 with TRBJ1-4; TCRdb calls TRBD1, which cannot be checked without DNA. This CDR3 region has 15 residues. Germline loops: CDR1 MDHEN, CDR2 SYDVKM. The CDR3 here is CASSTRQDINEKLFF.

The chain uses TRBV27 and TRBJ2-7. The CDR3 contains 13 residues. Germline CDR1 reads MNHEY; CDR2 reads SMNVEV (reference sequence). The CDR3 spells CASSLSPDLEQYF.

CDR3 in amino acids: CASSLVAETSASSYNEQFF. The chain carries TRBV11-2 and TRBJ2-1; no DNA is available, so the TRBD2 call from TCRdb remains unchecked. The CDR3 is 19 residues long. Germline values: CDR1 SGHAT, CDR2 FQNNGV. Using reference TRBV11-2 and TRBJ2-1 for the parts outside the CDR3, the full variable domain is EAGVAQSPRYKIIEKRQSVAFWCNPISGHATLYWYQQILGQGPKLLIQFQNNGVVDDSQLPKDRFSAERLKGVDSTLKIQPAKLEDSAVYLCASSLVAETSASSYNEQFFGPGTRLTVL.

The rearrangement joins TRBV13 to TRBJ2-3; the TCRdb call, TRBD2, lacks DNA for checking. CDR1 is PRHDT, CDR2 FYEKMQ, per germline (reference sequence). The length of the CDR3 is 15 residues. CDR3 amino acids: CASSTRLAGADTQYF.

The rearrangement links TRBV19 to TRBJ2-7; checking the TCRdb D call of TRBD1 is not possible without DNA. The CDR3 loop spans 14 amino acids. Germline V lookup: CDR1 LNHDA, CDR2 SQIVND (reference sequence). CDR3 residues: CASSGQGTLYEQYF.

The chain has TRBV4-1 and TRBJ2-7; TCRdb names TRBD2, which stays unverified in the absence of DNA. Looked up from germline, CDR1 is MGHRA and CDR2 is YSYEKL. This CDR3 spans 18 amino acids. The CDR3 here is CASSQGAGTSGRAYEQYF.

V gene TRBV20-1 combines with J gene TRBJ2-7; the D call of TRBD1 rests on TCRdb alone, since no DNA is present to check it. CDR1 DFQATT and CDR2 SNEGSKA come from the germline V gene (reference sequence). This CDR3 spans 15 amino acids. CDR3 sequence reads: CSASNRVGSSYEQYF.

The V gene is TRBV20-1, the J gene TRBJ2-7; lacking DNA, the TRBD1 call made by TCRdb goes unchecked. Germline-derived CDR1 and CDR2 are DFQATT and SNEGSKA (reference sequence). CDR3 length: 13 amino acids. Here the CDR3 reads CSASGTGVYEQYF.

The chain recombines TRBV28 with TRBJ2-3; the D call from TCRdb, TRBD2, cannot be confirmed without DNA. This CDR3 comprises 14 residues. Germline V gene data show CDR1 as MDHEN and CDR2 as SYDVKM. The CDR3 is CASLGLALTDTQYF.

The rearrangement links TRBV28 to TRBJ2-2; TCRdb names TRBD1, which stays unverified in the absence of DNA. The CDR3 runs 16 residues. CDR1 is MDHEN, CDR2 SYDVKM, per germline. CDR3 in amino acids: CASSFSRTGGTGELFF.

The chain links TRBV7-2 to TRBJ2-1; TCRdb's D gene call, TRBD1, goes unchecked for lack of DNA. The germline V gene has CDR1 SGHTA and CDR2 FQGNSA. CDR3 size: 16 residues. CDR3 in amino acids: CASSLYEGQSYNEQFF.

The chain joins TRBV12-3 or TRBV12-4 to TRBJ2-5; TCRdb names TRBD1, which stays unverified in the absence of DNA. The CDR3 spans 14 residues. The CDR3 loop reads CASSLARGQETQYF.

This chain connects TRBV7-2 to TRBJ1-1; with no DNA, the TCRdb D assignment of TRBD1 cannot be verified. The CDR3 totals 14 residues. Germline loops: CDR1 SGHTA, CDR2 FQGNSA. This CDR3 is CASSDADSYTEAFF.

V and J are TRBV29-1 and TRBJ2-3; there is no DNA to check the TCRdb D call of TRBD1. CDR3 length equals 15 residues. CDR1 and CDR2 from the germline V gene are SQVTM and ANQGSEA. This CDR3 reads CSVGDRGQISDTQYF.